Below are 32 T cell receptor beta chains sequenced from a single sample in a study of regulatory T cells in long-lasting Graves disease. The authors built TCR beta libraries using iRepertoire HTBI primers and Arm-PCR of CDR3 regions. One entry per CDR3 protein results from TCRdb running MiXCR on the multiplex PCR reads. The sample has approximately 230,000 distinct CDR3 sequences; approximately 16% are singletons. As for time point: newly diagnosed GD, antithyroid drugs for less than 3 months. Scientists built the TCR library using RNA that was extracted from PBMCs. Here the sequenced sample was peripheral blood mononuclear cells (PBMCs), taken at new diagnosis, from a patient treated with antithyroid drugs. The receptor set was obtained from a female donor with Graves disease.

This clonotype was recorded a few times. The J gene is TRBJ2-4, the V gene TRBV4-3; TRBD1 agrees at 8 bases. The trim removed 1 base at V and 1 base at J, leaving 3 bases unmatched. The CDR3 runs 16 residues. Germline assignment: CDR1 LGHNA and CDR2 YSLEER. The CDR3 DNA sequence: TGCGCCAGCAGCCAAGCGACAGGGGTTGCCAAAAACATTCAGTACTTC. As protein: CASSQATGVAKNIQYF.

This clonotype came up many times. The chain is built from TRBV12-3 or TRBV12-4 and TRBJ2-2; unclear D gene. Between the trimmed V and J ends, which lost 3 bases and 1 base, there was a span of 3 bases. The CDR3 extends over 13 amino acids. The DNA for the CDR3 is TGTGCCAGCAGTTTCTGGAACACCGGGGAGCTGTTTTTT. Translated: CASSFWNTGELFF.

This clonotype showed up many times. This chain joins TRBV29-1 and TRBJ2-2, with a possible D match to TRBD1 (6 bases). The CDR3 extends over 14 amino acids. Trimming took 6 bases from V and 1 from J, leaving 12 bases between them. The V gene's germline CDR1 is SQVTM and CDR2 ANQGSEA. CDR3 sequence (DNA): TGCAGCGTCCGACGGGGACAGAACACCGGGGAGCTGTTTTTT. It yields the protein CSVRRGQNTGELFF.

This clonotype has a count of ten or more. The gene calls are TRBV15 and TRBJ1-2; TRBD1 is a possible D gene (5 bases). The CDR3 sequence is 16 residues long. Germline CDR1 reads LNHNV; CDR2 reads YYDKDF (reference sequence). Trimming took 5 bases from V and 7 from J, leaving 23 bases between them. The CDR3 DNA follows: TGTGCCACCAGCGGTAGGGGTCGGGGCGGCAGGGTTGGCTACACCTTC. It encodes CATSGRGRGGRVGYTF.

This chain connects TRBV2 to TRBJ2-5; the D is unclear. TRBJ2-7 explains the end of the DNA better; the J call may be wrong. The germline CDR1 and CDR2 sequences are SNHLY and FYNNEI. The CDR3 runs to 15 residues. The CDR3 protein is CASSGETASSYEQYV. CDR3 sequence (DNA): TGTGCCAGCAGCGGTGAGACGGCTAGCTCCTACGAGCAGTACGTC.

Only a few counts were recorded for this clonotype. The V and J genes are TRBV13 and TRBJ1-2, with D perhaps TRBD1 (5 bases). Germline-derived CDR1 and CDR2 are PRHDT and FYEKMQ (reference sequence). The CDR3 sequence is 15 residues long. V lost 0 bases, J lost 6 bases, and 14 bases lay in between. The CDR3 is CASSLGGTNANGYTF. The CDR3 nucleotides are TGTGCCAGCAGCTTAGGCGGGACGAACGCGAATGGCTACACCTTC. Variable domain in full (rest from reference TRBV13 and TRBJ1-2): AAGVIQSPRHLIKEKRETATLKCYPIPRHDTVYWYQQGPGQDPQFLISFYEKMQSDKGSIPDRFSAQQFSDYHSELNMSSLELGDSALYFCASSLGGTNANGYTFGSGTRLTVV.

This clonotype was seen ten or more times. The CDR3 reads CSAGQGTEAFF. CDR3 nucleotides: TGCAGTGCTGGACAGGGCACTGAAGCTTTCTTT. This chain joins TRBV20-1 and TRBJ1-1, with 8 nucleotides matching TRBD1. The CDR3 length is 11 residues. Looked up from germline, CDR1 is DFQATT and CDR2 is SNEGSKA (reference sequence). Trimming removed 5 bases from V and 4 bases from J; junction bases left unmatched: 0.

V gene TRBV10-3 combines with J gene TRBJ2-7, with D unclear. V was pared by 0 bases and J by 7 bases, with 25 bases between. CDR1 is ENHRY and CDR2 is SYGVKD in the germline V gene. This CDR3 comprises 18 residues. CDR3 nucleotides: TGTGCCATCAGTGAGTCCCCACGAGGCGCTGTACTTGTATCGGAGCAGTACTTC. This codes for CAISESPRGAVLVSEQYF.

This clonotype was observed many times. The chain uses TRBV24-1 and TRBJ2-2; D may be TRBD1 (6 bases). The CDR3 covers 17 residues. Germline V gene data show CDR1 as KGHDR and CDR2 as SFDVKD. Trimming removed 4 bases from V and 5 bases from J, with 19 bases in between. The CDR3 protein is CATSDAARGKWTGELFF. Here the CDR3 DNA reads TGTGCCACCAGTGACGCCGCTAGGGGGAAGTGGACCGGGGAGCTGTTTTTT.

This clonotype was detected many times. The chain employs TRBV6-2 or TRBV6-3 and TRBJ2-1; D is undetermined. There are 13 residues in the CDR3. Germline V gene sequence: CDR1 MNHEY, CDR2 SVGEGT. V was clipped by 4 bases and J by 9 bases, with 13 bases between them. In nucleotides, the CDR3 is TGTGCCAGCAGTTCCTACTTTAGTGGTGAGCAGTTCTTC. It encodes CASSSYFSGEQFF.

This clonotype was recorded at least ten times. The rearrangement joins TRBV9 to TRBJ1-2; D gene ambiguous. The CDR3 length is 13 residues. Germline V gene sequence: CDR1 SGDLS, CDR2 YYNGEE. The V end was cut by 2 bases, the J end by 6 bases, with 11 bases between. The CDR3 protein is CASSVRGRDGYTF. CDR3 nucleotides: TGTGCCAGCAGCGTCCGGGGTCGGGATGGCTACACCTTC.

Many counts were recorded for this clonotype. The J gene is TRBJ1-6, the V gene TRBV6-1; the D is unclear. The CDR3 runs to 13 residues. CDR1 is MNHNS and CDR2 is SASEGT in the germline V gene. V was trimmed by 6 bases and J by 7 bases, leaving 10 bases between them. CDR3 DNA sequence: TGTGCCAGCAGCCTCGGGGTCAATTCACCCCTCCACTTT. This sequence encodes CASSLGVNSPLHF.

V is TRBV5-1 and J is TRBJ1-2; TRBD1 matches 9 bases. The V segment lost 4 bases and the J segment 1 base; nucleotides outside the gene matches: 8. Germline V gene data show CDR1 as SGHRS and CDR2 as YFSETQ. This CDR3 region has 16 residues. CDR3 bases: TGCGCCAGCAGCGATGGACAGGGGTTGGGTAACTATGGCTACACCTTC. It translates to CASSDGQGLGNYGYTF.

This clonotype was observed at least ten times. This chain links TRBV19 with TRBJ1-1; maybe TRBD1 (5 bases). Trimming stripped 4 bases from V and 5 bases from J, with 14 bases between. The germline V gene has CDR1 LNHDA and CDR2 SQIVND (reference sequence). This CDR3 region has 14 residues. The CDR3 nucleotides read TGTGCCAGTAGTACTCCTGGGGCCCCTACTGAAGCTTTCTTT. The encoded protein is CASSTPGAPTEAFF.

This clonotype was observed a handful of times. This may stem from a read error, because a much larger clone lies one nucleotide away. The chain couples TRBV28 to TRBJ1-5; the D is unclear. The CDR3 totals 18 residues. V was clipped by 3 bases and J by 0 bases, with 18 bases between them. Germline assignment: CDR1 MDHEN and CDR2 SYDVKM. Written as DNA, the CDR3 is TGTGCCAGCAGTTTCGGCCGGTTTGGGTGGTATAGCAATCAGCCCCAGCATTTT. It is translated as CASSFGRFGWYSNQPQHF.

This clonotype showed up many times. The rearrangement links TRBV12-3 or TRBV12-4 to TRBJ2-2; D perhaps matches TRBD1 (6 bases). The CDR3 sequence is 14 residues long. Trimming pared 2 bases from V and 6 bases from J, leaving 10 bases between. CDR3 residues: CASSLWGRSGELFF. The CDR3 coding sequence is TGTGCCAGCAGTTTATGGGGGCGTTCCGGGGAGCTGTTTTTT.

This clonotype was detected once. This could be a read error, since a much larger clone is one nucleotide away. The chain joins TRBV6-2 or TRBV6-3 to TRBJ2-5; D possibly corresponds to TRBD2 (7 bases). V lost 5 bases and J lost 2, with 24 bases in between. Germline V gene data show CDR1 as MNHEY and CDR2 as SVGEGT. This CDR3 has 18 residues. CDR3 in amino acids: CASSDTSDSLAGQETQYF. The CDR3 DNA sequence: TGTGCCAGCAGTGACACCTCGGACAGCTTAGCGGGTCAAGAGACCCAGTACTTC.

This clonotype was picked up many times. V gene TRBV20-1 combines with J gene TRBJ1-2, with D possibly matching TRBD1 (5 bases). The CDR3 has 15 residues. Germline CDR1 and CDR2: DFQATT and SNEGSKA (reference sequence). V gave up 5 bases and J gave up 5 bases, with 21 bases separating them. The CDR3 coding sequence is TGCAGTGCTGTTGCCCAGAACTGGGGGGGATATGGCTACACCTTC. Translated: CSAVAQNWGGYGYTF.

This clonotype was recorded at least ten times. The chain links TRBV27 to TRBJ1-1; D uncertain. The CDR3 has 15 residues. V lost 0 bases and J lost 0, with 8 bases in between. CDR1 is MNHEY, CDR2 SMNVEV, per germline (reference sequence). Here the CDR3 reads CASSLSGAMNTEAFF. CDR3 nucleotide sequence: TGTGCCAGCAGTTTATCTGGTGCTATGAACACTGAAGCTTTCTTT.

This clonotype was recorded at least ten times. For the CDR3, the DNA is TGTGCCAGCAGTGAAGAGGGCGCGGTGGGCACTGAAGCTTTCTTT. This codes for CASSEEGAVGTEAFF. This chain links TRBV7-3 with TRBJ1-1, with no clear D. The V end lost 6 bases, the J end lost 4 bases, and 18 bases lay between the germline ends. In germline, CDR1 is SGHTA, CDR2 FQGTGA. The CDR3 runs to 15 residues. The full variable domain, its missing parts supplied by reference TRBV7-3 and TRBJ1-1, is GAGVSQTPSNKVTEKGKYVELRCDPISGHTALYWYRQSLGQGPEFLIYFQGTGAADDSGLPNDRFFAVRPEGSVSTLKIQRTERGDSAVYLCASSEEGAVGTEAFFGQGTRLTVV.

This clonotype has a count of ten or more. The V call is TRBV7-9, the J call TRBJ2-7, with no clear D. The germline V and J ends were trimmed by 3 bases and 0 bases, with 6 bases remaining between them. The CDR3 sequence is 13 residues long. Germline CDR1 is SEHNR and CDR2 is FQNEAQ (reference sequence). For the CDR3, the DNA is TGTGCCAGCAGCTTTGGTATCTCCTACGAGCAGTACTTC. It translates to CASSFGISYEQYF.

Ten or more counts support this clonotype. The CDR3 protein is CASSDPPGGIQYF. The CDR3 coding sequence is TGTGCCAGCAGTGACCCCCCCGGAGGTATTCAGTACTTC. The J gene is TRBJ2-4, the V gene TRBV11-2; possibly TRBD2 for D (5 bases). CDR1 and CDR2 from the germline V gene are SGHAT and FQNNGV. CDR3 size: 13 residues. Between the trimmed V and J ends, which lost 6 bases and 10 bases, there was a span of 16 bases.

Details on this clonotype: A read error is the likely source, as a far larger clone sits one nucleotide away. As DNA, the CDR3 is TGTGCCAGCAGTGACCTCACTAGCGGGAGTGTGACAGATACGCAGTATTTT. This encodes CASSDLTSGSVTDTQYF. The chain joins TRBV28 to TRBJ2-3; TRBD2 matches at 11 bases. Trimming cost V 5 bases and J 3 bases; bases outside gene matches: 10. Germline V lookup: CDR1 MDHEN, CDR2 SYDVKM. This CDR3 has 17 amino acids.

At least ten counts were recorded for this clonotype. An end of the junction differs from the germline gene, which may be a read error. The rearrangement joins TRBV12-3 or TRBV12-4 to TRBJ2-7; TRBD1 agrees at 8 bases. This CDR3 comprises 13 residues. The CDR3 DNA is TGTGCCAGCACTTTACAGGGGGCCTACGAGCAGTACTTC. It is translated as CASTLQGAYEQYF.

Note on this clonotype: Possible read error: a much larger clone is one base away. This chain links TRBV3-1 with TRBJ2-5; D is unclear. The CDR3 length is 12 residues. Germline V CDR1 and CDR2: LGHDT, YNNKEL (reference sequence). V was clipped by 4 bases and J by 7 bases, with 10 bases between them. DNA of the CDR3: TGTGCCAGCAGCCGTTACCGTTTGACCCAGTACTTC. It yields the protein CASSRYRLTQYF.

This clonotype was observed many times. The J gene is TRBJ1-5, the V gene TRBV20-1; 10 nucleotides match TRBD1. V was clipped by 2 bases and J by 2 bases; unmatched bases: 3. The CDR3 is 15 residues long. Germline V gene data show CDR1 as DFQATT and CDR2 as SNEGSKA (reference sequence). CDR3 sequence (DNA): TGCAGTGCTAGACGGACAGGGGGTCGCAATCAGCCCCAGCATTTT. This sequence encodes CSARRTGGRNQPQHF.

This clonotype was recorded a few times. A much larger clone lies a single base off, so this may be a read error. Without the conserved terminal phenylalanine or tryptophan, this CDR3 likely stems from a read error. The chain joins TRBV2 to TRBJ1-2; D uncertain. This CDR3 is 13 amino acids long. In germline, CDR1 is SNHLY, CDR2 FYNNEI. Deletions cut 2 bases from V and 7 bases from J, with 11 bases between. The CDR3 protein is CASSEQVRGGYTS. CDR3 DNA sequence: TGTGCCAGCAGTGAACAGGTCCGGGGTGGCTACACCTCC.

This clonotype was picked up many times. The chain links TRBV18 to TRBJ2-1; unclear D gene. The CDR3 length is 15 residues. Germline CDR1 is KGHSH and CDR2 is LQKENI. V lost 8 bases to trimming and J lost 4 bases, with 18 bases between them. The CDR3 region has the DNA TGTGCCAGCCACTATGGCAGAAGCTCTTACAATGAGCAGTTCTTC. Protein product: CASHYGRSSYNEQFF.

This clonotype was counted many times. The V call is TRBV6-5, the J call TRBJ2-1; D not resolved. This CDR3 has 14 amino acids. Looked up from germline, CDR1 is MNHEY and CDR2 is SVGAGI. Trimming stripped 2 bases from V and 9 bases from J, with 14 bases between. DNA for the CDR3: TGTGCCAGCAGTTACCTTACTGATATCGGTGAGCAGTTCTTC. It translates to CASSYLTDIGEQFF.

The chain is built from TRBV20-1 and TRBJ1-1; possibly TRBD1 for D (5 bases). CDR3 length: 11 residues. Deletions cut 7 bases from V and 3 bases from J, with 9 bases between. CDR1 and CDR2 from the germline V gene are DFQATT and SNEGSKA (reference sequence). For the CDR3, the DNA is TGCAGTGTTCAGGGTTACACTGAAGCTTTCTTT. It codes for CSVQGYTEAFF.

This clonotype has ten or more counts. The gene calls are TRBV5-5 and TRBJ2-2; perhaps TRBD1 as D (6 bases). Germline-derived CDR1 and CDR2 are SGHKS and YYEKEE (reference sequence). Trimming pared 0 bases from V and 3 bases from J, leaving 12 bases between. This CDR3 has 16 amino acids. The CDR3 loop is CASSLAPDSDTGELFF. CDR3 in DNA: TGTGCCAGCAGCTTGGCCCCGGACAGTGACACCGGGGAGCTGTTTTTT.

CDR3 nucleotide sequence: TGTGCCAGCAGTTTAAGATCGGAAAACATTCAGTACTTC. Residues: CASSLRSENIQYF. This sequence joins TRBV7-2 and TRBJ2-4, with D hard to call. Germline assignment: CDR1 SGHTA and CDR2 FQGNSA. Trimming removed 6 bases at V and 5 bases at J, with 11 bases between. This CDR3 spans 13 amino acids.